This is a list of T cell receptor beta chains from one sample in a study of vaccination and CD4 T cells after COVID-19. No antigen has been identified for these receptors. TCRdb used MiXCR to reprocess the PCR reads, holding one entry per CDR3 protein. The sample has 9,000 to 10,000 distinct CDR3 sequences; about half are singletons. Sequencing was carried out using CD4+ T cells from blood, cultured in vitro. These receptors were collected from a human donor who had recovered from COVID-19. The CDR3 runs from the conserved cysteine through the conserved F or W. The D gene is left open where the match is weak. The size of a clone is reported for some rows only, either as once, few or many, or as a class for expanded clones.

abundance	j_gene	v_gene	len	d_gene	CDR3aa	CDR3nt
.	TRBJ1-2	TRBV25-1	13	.	CASSAGPSIGYTF	TGTGCCAGCAGTGCCGGGCCCTCTATCGGCTACACCTTC
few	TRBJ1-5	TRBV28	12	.	CASSSNNQPQHF	TGTGCCAGCAGCTCAAACAATCAGCCCCAGCATTTT
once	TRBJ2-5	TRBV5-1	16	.	CASSLWLGSGQETQYF	TGCGCCAGCAGCTTGTGGCTCGGGTCGGGGCAAGAGACCCAGTACTTC
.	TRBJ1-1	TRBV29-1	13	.	CSVYGGGNTEAFF	TGCAGCGTTTACGGAGGGGGGAACACTGAAGCTTTCTTT
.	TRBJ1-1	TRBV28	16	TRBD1	CASSPGRRRDRGQAFF	TGTGCCAGCAGCCCTGGCCGTCGTCGGGACAGGGGGCAAGCTTTCTTT
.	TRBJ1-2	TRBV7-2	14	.	CASTWGKGPYGYTF	TGTGCCAGCACTTGGGGGAAGGGGCCCTATGGCTACACCTTC
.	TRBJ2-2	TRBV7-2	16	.	CASSLMGLGFPGELFF	TGTGCCAGCAGCTTAATGGGTTTGGGTTTCCCCGGGGAGCTGTTTTTT
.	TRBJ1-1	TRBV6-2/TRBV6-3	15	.	CASSYSREQVTEAFF	TGTGCCAGCAGTTACTCCCGGGAACAAGTCACTGAAGCTTTCTTT
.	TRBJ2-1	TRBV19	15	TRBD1	CASSTMTGGRNEQFF	TGTGCCAGTAGTACGATGACAGGGGGCCGGAATGAGCAGTTCTTC
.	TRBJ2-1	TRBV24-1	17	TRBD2	CATSDLQSSGEDNEQFF	TGTGCCACCAGTGATTTGCAGTCTAGCGGCGAGGACAATGAGCAGTTCTTC
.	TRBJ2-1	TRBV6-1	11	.	CASSNTGQQFF	TGTGCCAGCAGTAACACAGGGCAGCAGTTCTTC
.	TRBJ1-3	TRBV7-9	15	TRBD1	CASSRDRAGGNTIYF	TGTGCCAGCAGCAGAGACAGGGCGGGAGGAAACACCATATATTTT
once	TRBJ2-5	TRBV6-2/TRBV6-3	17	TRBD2	CASSYPLAGAREETQYF	TGTGCCAGCAGTTACCCTCTAGCGGGAGCCCGGGAGGAGACCCAGTACTTC
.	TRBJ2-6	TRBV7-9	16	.	CASSSDGPWGANVLTF	TGTGCCAGCAGCTCAGACGGCCCCTGGGGGGCCAACGTCCTGACTTTC
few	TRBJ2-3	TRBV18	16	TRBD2	CASSPPVAGATDTQYF	TGTGCCAGCTCACCACCAGTAGCGGGGGCCACAGATACGCAGTATTTT
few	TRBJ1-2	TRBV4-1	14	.	CASSQDRGQFGYTF	TGCGCCAGCAGCCAAGATCGAGGGCAATTTGGCTACACCTTC
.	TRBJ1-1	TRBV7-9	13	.	CASSRQVNTEAFF	TGTGCCAGCAGCCGACAGGTGAACACTGAAGCTTTCTTT
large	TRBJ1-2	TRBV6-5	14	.	CASSYEAAPYAYTF	TGTGCCAGCAGTTACGAGGCAGCCCCTTACGCTTATACCTTC
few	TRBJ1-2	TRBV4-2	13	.	CASSPGGGSGYTF	TGTGCCAGCAGCCCAGGCGGGGGCTCTGGCTACACCTTC
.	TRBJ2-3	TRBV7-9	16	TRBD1	CASSQIPGQGADTQYF	TGTGCCAGCAGCCAAATCCCGGGACAGGGAGCAGATACGCAGTATTTT
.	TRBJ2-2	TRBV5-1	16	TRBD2	CASSLGSSGIVGELFF	TGCGCCAGCAGCTTGGGTAGTAGCGGGATCGTCGGGGAGCTGTTTTTT
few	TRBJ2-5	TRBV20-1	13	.	CSAKFPGRETQYF	TGCAGTGCTAAGTTCCCGGGTAGAGAGACCCAGTACTTC
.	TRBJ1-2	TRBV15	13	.	CATSPTRTRGYTF	TGTGCCACCAGCCCTACAAGGACGCGAGGCTACACCTTC
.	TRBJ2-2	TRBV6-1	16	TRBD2	CASRRKGLAFTGELFF	TGTGCCAGCAGACGTAAGGGACTAGCGTTCACCGGGGAGCTGTTTTTT
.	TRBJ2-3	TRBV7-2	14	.	CASSKGLTANTQYF	TGTGCCAGCAGCAAGGGACTTACAGCTAATACGCAGTATTTT
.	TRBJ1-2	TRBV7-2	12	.	CASSLLGVGYTF	TGTGCCAGCAGCTTATTAGGGGTTGGCTACACCTTC
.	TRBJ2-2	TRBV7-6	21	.	CASSSLNGANVLTFGAGELFF	.
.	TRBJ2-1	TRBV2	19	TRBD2	CASSEGRLAGGLSYNEQFF	TGTGCCAGCAGTGAAGGGCGACTAGCGGGGGGCCTTTCCTACAATGAGCAGTTCTTC
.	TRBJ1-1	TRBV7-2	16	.	CASSLGTVVENTEAFF	TGTGCCAGCAGCTTAGGGACAGTGGTGGAGAACACTGAAGCTTTCTTT
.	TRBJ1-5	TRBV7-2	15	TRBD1	CASSPRTGVNQPQHF	TGTGCCAGCAGCCCACGGACAGGGGTCAATCAGCCCCAGCATTTT
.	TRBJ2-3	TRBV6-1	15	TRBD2	CASSRGLAGADTQYF	TGTGCCAGCAGCCGCGGACTAGCGGGGGCAGATACGCAGTATTTT
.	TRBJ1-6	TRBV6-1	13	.	CASGKGYGSPLHF	TGTGCCAGCGGAAAAGGGTACGGTTCACCCCTCCACTTT
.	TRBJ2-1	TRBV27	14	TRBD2	CASSKRGSYNEQFF	TGTGCCAGCAGTAAGCGGGGTTCCTACAATGAGCAGTTCTTC
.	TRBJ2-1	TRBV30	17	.	CAWSASGWRTAYNEQFF	TGTGCCTGGAGTGCTTCGGGCTGGCGGACAGCCTACAATGAGCAGTTCTTC
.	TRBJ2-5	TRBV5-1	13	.	CASSPLGRETQYF	TGCGCCAGCAGCCCCCTAGGGCGGGAGACCCAGTACTTC
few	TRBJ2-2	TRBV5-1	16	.	CASSPDSAEVTGELFF	TGCGCCAGCAGTCCGGACTCAGCGGAGGTAACCGGGGAGCTGTTTTTT
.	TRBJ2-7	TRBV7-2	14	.	CASSLGGSHYEQYF	TGTGCCAGCAGTCTAGGGGGGTCCCATTACGAGCAGTACTTC
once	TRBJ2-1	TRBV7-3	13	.	CASSFRGDNEQFF	TGTGCCAGCAGCTTCAGGGGAGACAATGAGCAGTTCTTC
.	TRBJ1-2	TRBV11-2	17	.	CASSLGGQTLLGDGYTF	TGTGCCAGCAGCTTAGGGGGACAAACCCTATTAGGGGATGGCTACACCTTC
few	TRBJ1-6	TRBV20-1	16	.	CSARATDISGSSPLHF	TGCAGTGCTAGAGCCACTGACATATCGGGCAGTTCACCCCTCCACTTT
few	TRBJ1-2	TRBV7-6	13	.	CASSSSDFGGYTF	TGTGCCAGCAGCTCCTCAGATTTCGGGGGCTACACCTTC
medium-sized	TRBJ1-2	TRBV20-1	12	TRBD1	CSASDRVNGYTF	TGCAGTGCTTCGGACAGGGTTAATGGCTACACCTTC
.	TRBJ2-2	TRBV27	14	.	CASSSSSYTGELFF	TGTGCCAGCAGTTCCAGCAGCTACACCGGGGAGCTGTTTTTT
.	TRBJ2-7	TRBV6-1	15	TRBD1	CASTLIGTGGSEQYF	TGTGCCAGCACTCTAATCGGGACAGGGGGTTCCGAGCAGTACTTC
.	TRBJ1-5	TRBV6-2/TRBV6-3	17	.	CASSPPPGRGGNQPQHF	TGTGCCAGCAGTCCGCCGCCAGGGAGGGGAGGCAATCAGCCCCAGCATTTT
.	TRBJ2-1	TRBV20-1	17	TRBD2	CSAWGRLAGGLYNEQFF	TGCAGTGCCTGGGGTCGGCTAGCGGGGGGCCTCTACAATGAGCAGTTCTTC